Each of the 10 T cell receptor beta chains below was sequenced from the same sample in a study of cytomegalovirus exposure and HLA in healthy donors. Researchers ran the PCR with 60 Vbeta and 13 Jbeta primers. Assay: immunoSEQ multiplex PCR; the TCRdb copy retains only in-frame clones and omits some. The table has approximately 99,000 clones, 75% to 85% seen once. The sample comprised PBMCs. The receptors were sampled from a male donor in good health and CMV-seropositive.

V usage is TRBV12-5 and J usage is TRBJ1-3; D is perhaps TRBD1 (5 bases). Germline V lookup: CDR1 LGHNT, CDR2 FRNRAP. The CDR3 length is 17 residues. V gave up 0 bases and J gave up 5 bases, with 17 bases separating them. In DNA form, the CDR3 reads TGTGCTAGTGGTTTGGTACTTGACAGCAGAGGAAGAAACACCATATATTTT. This encodes CASGLVLDSRGRNTIYF.

CDR3 bases: TGTGCCAGCTCGACCGGGACCTACGAGCAGTACTTC. Its translation: CASSTGTYEQYF. The rearrangement uses TRBV27 and TRBJ2-7; D is perhaps TRBD2 (5 bases). Per the germline V gene, CDR1 is MNHEY and CDR2 is SMNVEV (reference sequence). CDR3 size: 12 residues. V gave up 8 bases and J gave up 2 bases, with 10 bases separating them.

The chain has TRBV5-4 and TRBJ1-2; D perhaps matches TRBD1 (5 bases). There are 20 residues in the CDR3. V was pared by 4 bases and J by 6 bases, with 34 bases between. Germline CDR1 is SGHNT and CDR2 is YYREEE (reference sequence). CDR3 in amino acids: CASSPLFDRFTSTALDGYTF. The CDR3 coding sequence is TGTGCCAGCAGCCCTCTTTTCGACAGATTCACATCCACCGCCCTGGATGGCTACACCTTC.

The gene calls are TRBV7-9 and TRBJ2-7, with D possibly matching TRBD2 (6 bases). Germline V lookup: CDR1 SEHNR, CDR2 FQNEAQ (reference sequence). V lost 1 base and J 4 bases, leaving 8 bases between the germline ends. There are 13 residues in the CDR3. The CDR3 coding sequence is TGTGCCAGCAGCTTAGTGGGGAGGTACGAGCAGTACTTC. This codes for CASSLVGRYEQYF.

The V and J genes are TRBV29-1 and TRBJ1-1; TRBD1 matches 7 bases. The V segment lost 3 bases and the J segment 7 bases; nucleotides outside the gene matches: 5. The CDR3 has 12 residues. CDR1 is SQVTM, CDR2 ANQGSEA, per germline. The CDR3 reads CSVERGQSEAFF. CDR3 coding DNA: TGCAGCGTTGAGAGGGGGCAAAGTGAAGCTTTCTTT.

The genes are TRBV6-5 and TRBJ1-1; D possibly corresponds to TRBD1 (6 bases). CDR1 MNHEY and CDR2 SVGAGI come from the germline V gene. Trimming shortened V by 6 bases and J by 5 bases, and 16 bases separated the two germline ends. The CDR3 is 14 residues long. The CDR3 DNA follows: TGTGCCAGCAGCTCGACAGGAGCCTCTACTGAAGCTTTCTTT. This codes for CASSSTGASTEAFF.

The gene calls are TRBV30 and TRBJ2-1; D gene uncertain. Germline CDR1 GTSNPN, CDR2 SVGIG (reference sequence). V lost 7 bases to trimming and J lost 3 bases, with 10 bases between them. The CDR3 covers 12 residues. CDR3 in DNA: TGTGCCTTTAGTGGAGTCTACAATGAGCAGTTCTTC. Residues: CAFSGVYNEQFF.

This rearrangement joins TRBV30 to TRBJ1-2; possible D gene TRBD1, 6 bases. The CDR3 spans 14 residues. Trimming removed 4 bases from V and 4 bases from J, with 16 bases in between. CDR1 and CDR2 (germline): GTSNPN, SVGIG (reference sequence). The CDR3 region is CAWMGLGGGYGYTF. The CDR3 bases are TGTGCCTGGATGGGTCTGGGAGGGGGCTATGGCTACACCTTC. Filled out from reference TRBV30 and TRBJ1-2, the complete variable domain reads SQTIHQWPATLVQPVGSPLSLECTVEGTSNPNLYWYRQAAGRGLQLLFYSVGIGQISSEVPQNLSASRPQDRQFILSSKKLLLSDSGFYLCAWMGLGGGYGYTFGSGTRLTVV.

The chain is built from TRBV9 and TRBJ2-6; TRBD1 matches 7 bases. The germline V gene has CDR1 SGDLS and CDR2 YYNGEE. The CDR3 sequence is 19 residues long. Trimming removed 0 bases from V and 4 bases from J; junction bases left unmatched: 13. The DNA of the CDR3 is TGTGCCAGCAGCGTAGAAGTTGGGACAGCCTTCTCGGGGGCCAACGTCCTGACTTTC. Protein sequence: CASSVEVGTAFSGANVLTF. Full variable domain (remainder filled in from reference TRBV9 and TRBJ2-6): DSGVTQTPKHLITATGQRVTLRCSPRSGDLSVYWYQQSLDQGLQFLIQYYNGEERAKGNILERFSAQQFPDLHSELNLSSLELGDSALYFCASSVEVGTAFSGANVLTFGAGSRLTVL.

This rearrangement joins TRBV9 to TRBJ1-1; TRBD1 is a possible D gene (6 bases). Germline V gene sequence: CDR1 SGDLS, CDR2 YYNGEE. This CDR3 has 15 residues. V was clipped by 0 bases and J by 1 base, with 10 bases between them. CDR3 sequence reads: CASSVVGGPNTEAFF. CDR3 sequence (DNA): TGTGCCAGCAGCGTAGTTGGGGGCCCGAACACTGAAGCTTTCTTT.